The 20 T cell receptor beta chains listed next were all sequenced from one sample in a study of blood T cell repertoires in COVID-19. Libraries were prepared by immunoSEQ multiplex PCR; TCRdb keeps only in-frame clonotypes and omits some of them. The repertoire holds about 160,000 clones, with roughly 80% as singletons. The source material was peripheral blood. The receptors stem from a man aged 65 to 79 with acute or convalescent COVID-19.

This clone was seen a handful of times. J is TRBJ2-7 and V is TRBV27, with D perhaps TRBD1 (6 bases). The CDR3 contains 15 residues. Trimming cost V 6 bases and J 4 bases, with 19 bases left between them. The germline V gene has CDR1 MNHEY and CDR2 SMNVEV (reference sequence). DNA of the CDR3: TGTGCCAGCAGGGAAAACAGGGAGTACGCGTACGAGCAGTACTTC. The encoded protein is CASRENREYAYEQYF.

The chain uses TRBV29-1 and TRBJ2-3, with D perhaps TRBD1 (5 bases). The CDR3 totals 14 residues. CDR1 and CDR2 (germline): SQVTM, ANQGSEA. V was pared by 6 bases and J by 2 bases, with 15 bases between. For the CDR3, the DNA is TGCAGCGTCCACCTTTTGGACAACACAGATACGCAGTATTTT. Amino acids: CSVHLLDNTDTQYF.

The V call is TRBV12-3 or TRBV12-4, the J call TRBJ1-4; tentative D call: TRBD1 (6 bases). The length of the CDR3 is 12 residues. V was shortened by 6 bases and J by 8 bases, with 10 bases between the two germline ends. The CDR3 region is CASRRQEEKLFF. CDR3 nucleotide sequence: TGTGCCAGCAGACGACAGGAGGAAAAACTGTTTTTT.

This chain uses TRBV28 with TRBJ2-4; TRBD2 matches 7 bases. The junction had 9 bases not matched to a gene; V was cut back by 4 bases and J by 9 bases. Germline V gene sequence: CDR1 MDHEN, CDR2 SYDVKM. The CDR3 runs 14 residues. The DNA for the CDR3 is TGTGCCAGCAGTTCGCGACAGTCGGGAGGCATTCAGTACTTC. Its translation is CASSSRQSGGIQYF.

The chain employs TRBV7-9 and TRBJ2-2; no clear D gene. Germline V gene sequence: CDR1 SEHNR, CDR2 FQNEAQ (reference sequence). The CDR3 contains 12 residues. With 3 bases removed from V and 5 bases from J, the gap between germline ends came to 4 bases. In DNA, the CDR3 is TGTGCCAGCAGCTTTAGTACCGGGGAGCTGTTTTTT. Amino acids: CASSFSTGELFF.

The genes are TRBV19 and TRBJ2-5; no reliable D call. V was cut by 5 bases and J by 5 bases, with 18 bases left in between. Germline V gives CDR1 LNHDA, CDR2 SQIVND (reference sequence). The CDR3 extends over 15 amino acids. CDR3 nucleotide sequence: TGTGCCAGTAGTCCGCCGCGTTCGTTTACCGAGACCCAGTACTTC. The encoded protein is CASSPPRSFTETQYF.

V gene TRBV7-9 combines with J gene TRBJ1-2; D uncertain. V lost 6 bases, J lost 7 bases, and 18 bases lay in between. The V gene's germline CDR1 is SEHNR and CDR2 FQNEAQ (reference sequence). The length of the CDR3 is 14 residues. CDR3 coding DNA: TGTGCCAGCAGTCACGACACCGGGGTTGCTGGCTACACCTTC. This sequence encodes CASSHDTGVAGYTF.

The chain joins TRBV4-1 to TRBJ2-2; 12 bases line up with TRBD2. The CDR3 is made up of 19 amino acids. J gave up 4 bases and V 1 base, and 10 bases lay outside the gene matches. In germline, CDR1 is MGHRA, CDR2 YSYEKL. CDR3 nucleotides: TGCGCCAGCAGCCAAGCCGACTCGACTAGCGGGGGAGGCACCGGGGAGCTGTTTTTT. This encodes CASSQADSTSGGGTGELFF.

The rearrangement links TRBV19 to TRBJ2-1; TRBD2 matches at 7 bases. CDR1 and CDR2 from the germline V gene are LNHDA and SQIVND (reference sequence). J was trimmed by 5 bases and V by 5 bases; bases with no gene match: 12. The CDR3 totals 16 residues. This CDR3 is CASSDISGMYNNEQFF. CDR3 in DNA: TGTGCCAGTAGTGATATAAGCGGGATGTATAACAATGAGCAGTTCTTC. Full variable domain (remainder filled in from reference TRBV19 and TRBJ2-1): DGGITQSPKYLFRKEGQNVTLSCEQNLNHDAMYWYRQDPGQGLRLIYYSQIVNDFQKGDIAEGYSVSREKKESFPLTVTSAQKNPTAFYLCASSDISGMYNNEQFFGPGTRLTVL.

The sample holds a few counts of this clone. The chain recombines TRBV6-5 with TRBJ2-1; possibly TRBD2 for D (5 bases). The CDR3 totals 15 residues. Germline CDR1 reads MNHEY; CDR2 reads SVGAGI. V was pared by 4 bases and J by 9 bases, with 19 bases between. The CDR3 nucleotides read TGTGCCAGCAGTTCACTAGTTGAGAGATTGAGTGAGCAGTTCTTC. Protein product: CASSSLVERLSEQFF.

The count of this clone is one. This chain's CDR3 is CASKLAGSSYEQYF. The DNA for the CDR3 is TGTGCCAGCAAATTAGCGGGTAGCTCCTACGAGCAGTACTTC. V is TRBV5-4 and J is TRBJ2-7; TRBD2 aligns across 7 bases. This CDR3 region has 14 residues. The germline V gene has CDR1 SGHNT and CDR2 YYREEE (reference sequence). V trimming: 6 bases; J trimming: 0 bases; junction bases outside the gene matches: 6. Combining the CDR3 with reference TRBV5-4 and TRBJ2-7 gives the whole variable domain ETGVTQSPTHLIKTRGQQVTLRCSSQSGHNTVSWYQQALGQGPQFIFQYYREEENGRGNFPPRFSGLQFPNYSSELNVNALELDDSALYLCASKLAGSSYEQYFGPGTRLTVT.

This clone was seen a few times. V and J are TRBV19 and TRBJ1-5; the match to TRBD1 covers 8 bases. Germline lookup yields CDR1 LNHDA and CDR2 SQIVND (reference sequence). The V segment lost 7 bases and the J segment 4 bases; nucleotides outside the gene matches: 6. The CDR3 covers 14 residues. The CDR3 nucleotides read TGTGCCAGTATGTCCAGGGGGCGGAATCAGCCCCAGCATTTT. Its translation: CASMSRGRNQPQHF.

A few counts support this clone. This chain joins TRBV24-1 and TRBJ1-5; D uncertain. CDR3 length: 15 residues. Germline values: CDR1 KGHDR, CDR2 SFDVKD. V lost 9 bases to trimming and J lost 0 bases, with 14 bases between them. The CDR3 here is CATRFSGNSNQPQHF. CDR3 nucleotide sequence: TGTGCCACCCGATTCAGCGGAAATAGCAATCAGCCCCAGCATTTT.

This clone appeared a single time. CDR3 sequence: CASSDRTGGSTEAFF. In DNA form, the CDR3 reads TGTGCCAGCAGTGATCGGACAGGGGGTTCGACTGAAGCTTTCTTT. The chain carries TRBV6-4 and TRBJ1-1, with 10 bases that match TRBD1. The length of the CDR3 is 15 residues. J lost 5 bases, V lost 3 bases, and 6 bases had no gene match. Germline-derived CDR1 and CDR2 are MRHNA and SNTAGT.

The rearrangement links TRBV15 to TRBJ2-3; D remains unclear. The germline V gene has CDR1 LNHNV and CDR2 YYDKDF (reference sequence). The CDR3 covers 13 residues. Trimming took off 0 bases at V and 2 bases at J, with 3 bases between the two ends. This chain's CDR3 is CATSREYTDTQYF. Here the CDR3 DNA reads TGTGCCACCAGCAGAGAATACACAGATACGCAGTATTTT.

The CDR3 region has the DNA TGTGCCAGCAGCTCGCTAGCGGGGAGCTCCTACAATGAGCAGTTCTTC. Its translation is CASSSLAGSSYNEQFF. The chain has TRBV7-3 and TRBJ2-1, with 9 bases identical to TRBD2. Germline CDR1 and CDR2: SGHTA and FQGTGA. With V trimmed by 4 bases and J by 0 bases, 4 bases remained unmatched. This CDR3 spans 16 amino acids.

V is TRBV3-1 (or the pseudogene TRBV3-2) and J is TRBJ2-7, with TRBD1 matching 10 bases. This CDR3 is 15 amino acids long. Losses at the gene ends were 5 bases for V and 3 bases for J; bases not matched to a gene: 7. The germline CDR1 and CDR2 sequences are LGHDT and YNNKEL (reference sequence). The CDR3 region is CASSYPGQGYYEQYF. The CDR3 DNA reads TGTGCCAGCAGCTACCCGGGACAGGGGTACTACGAGCAGTACTTC.

V usage is TRBV29-1 and J usage is TRBJ1-2, with 7 positions matching TRBD1. This CDR3 spans 14 amino acids. V trimming: 2 bases; J trimming: 4 bases; junction bases outside the gene matches: 7. CDR1 and CDR2 from the germline V gene are SQVTM and ANQGSEA. The CDR3 is CSVEKGTESYGYTF. In DNA, the CDR3 is TGCAGCGTTGAAAAAGGGACAGAGTCCTATGGCTACACCTTC.

This chain connects TRBV11-2 to TRBJ2-1, with D possibly matching TRBD2 (5 bases). The CDR3 extends over 15 amino acids. The germline CDR1 and CDR2 sequences are SGHAT and FQNNGV. Trimming removed 5 bases at V and 4 bases at J, with 15 bases between. Written as DNA, the CDR3 is TGTGCCAGCAGCCAAGGCGGTAGCGAGTACAATGAGCAGTTCTTC. Its protein product is CASSQGGSEYNEQFF. Filled out from reference TRBV11-2 and TRBJ2-1, the complete variable domain reads EAGVAQSPRYKIIEKRQSVAFWCNPISGHATLYWYQQILGQGPKLLIQFQNNGVVDDSQLPKDRFSAERLKGVDSTLKIQPAKLEDSAVYLCASSQGGSEYNEQFFGPGTRLTVL.

A word on this clone: At one end, the junction sequence differs from germline, possibly due to a read error. V usage is TRBV14 and J usage is TRBJ1-1; 10 bases line up with TRBD1. This CDR3 comprises 13 residues. Looked up from germline, CDR1 is SGHDN and CDR2 is FVKESK. The CDR3 spells CASSPGTGAPNLF. The CDR3 nucleotides are TGTGCCAGCAGCCCCGGGACAGGGGCTCCTAATCTCTTT.